This paragraph reports one TCR beta chain. With 0 bases removed from V and 9 bases from J, the gap between germline ends came to 16 bases. Germline CDR1 and CDR2: SGDLS and YYNGEE. The CDR3 is 14 amino acids. These data are taken from a study of blood T cell repertoires in COVID-19. The repertoire was sequenced with immunoSEQ multiplex PCR; TCRdb's copy has only in-frame clones and lacks some. The table records fewer than 350,000 clones, 88% of them present only once. The receptor comes from a woman aged 25 to 39 who had been exposed to COVID-19. This chain connects TRBV9 to TRBJ2-7; weak D call: TRBD2 (7 bases). What was sequenced was PBMCs or T cells enriched from blood (not recorded which). The CDR3 DNA sequence: TGTGCCAGCAGCGTAGCTGGGGAGGGGGAGAGGCAGTACTTC. This gives the protein CASSVAGEGERQYF.